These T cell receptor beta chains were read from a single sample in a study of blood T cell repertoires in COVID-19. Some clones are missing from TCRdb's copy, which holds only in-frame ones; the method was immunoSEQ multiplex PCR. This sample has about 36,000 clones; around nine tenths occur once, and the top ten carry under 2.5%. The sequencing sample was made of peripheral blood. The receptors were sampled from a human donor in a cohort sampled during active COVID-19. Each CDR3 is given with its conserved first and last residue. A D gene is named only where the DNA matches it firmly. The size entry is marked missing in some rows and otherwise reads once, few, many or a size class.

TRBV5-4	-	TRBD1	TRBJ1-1	TGTGCCAGCAGTCGGGACAGGGTGAACACTGAAGCTTTCTTT	CASSRDRVNTEAFF
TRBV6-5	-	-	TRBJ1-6	TGTGCCAGCAGTTACCTACCGAATTCACCCCTCCACTTT	CASSYLPNSPLHF
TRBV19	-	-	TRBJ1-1	TGTGCCAGTACCCTCTGGGCCATGAACACTGAAGCTTTCTTT	CASTLWAMNTEAFF
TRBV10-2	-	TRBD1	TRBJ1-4	TGCGCCAGCAGTACGGGACAGGGGAGAGAAAAACTGTTTTTT	CASSTGQGREKLFF
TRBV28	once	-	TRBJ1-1	TGTGCCAGCAGGATGAGGACAGACCCCTCCACTGAAGCTTTCTTT	CASRMRTDPSTEAFF
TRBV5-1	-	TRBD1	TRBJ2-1	TGCGCCAGCAGCTTGTTCGAGACAGGGGAGAATGAGCAGTTCTTC	CASSLFETGENEQFF
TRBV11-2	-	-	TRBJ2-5	TGTGCCAGCAGCCGTGCCGTGGGGGGGCCTCAAGAGACCCAGTACTTC	CASSRAVGGPQETQYF
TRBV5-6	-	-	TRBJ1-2	TGTGCCAGCAGCGCGACAGGCAAATATGGCTACACCTTC	CASSATGKYGYTF
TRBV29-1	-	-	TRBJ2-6	TGCAGCGTTGGCGGGCCAGGTACCGCTGGGGCCAACGTCCTGACTTTC	CSVGGPGTAGANVLTF
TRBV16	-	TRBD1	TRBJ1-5	TGTGCCAGCAGCCGACTCGGGACAGGGGATCAGCCCCAGCATTTT	CASSRLGTGDQPQHF